One and the same sample provided the 17 T cell receptor beta chains below, sequenced in a study of T-cell reconstitution after alpha-beta-depleted transplantation in children. Unique molecular identifiers featured in how the TCRbeta library was prepared. TCRdb re-called the PCR reads through MiXCR, storing one row per CDR3 protein. The sample lists about 870,000 distinct CDR3 sequences, less than 20% occurring once. The material sequenced was PBMCs, mostly from graft donor cells, taken 360 days after TCRalphabeta/CD19-depleted stem cell transplant. The receptor source for this set is a male patient under 18 who had a stem cell transplant for acute lymphoblastic leukemia, so the T cells may come from the graft donor.

This clonotype was observed a few times. The chain combines TRBV5-1 with TRBJ2-3; TRBD2 agrees at 10 bases. V dropped 2 bases and J dropped 4; count of bases not matched to a gene: 7. CDR3 length: 16 amino acids. CDR1 and CDR2 (germline): SGHRS, YFSETQ. The CDR3 DNA sequence: TGCGCCAGCAGCTTAGTCGGGACTAGCGTCGCAGATACGCAGTATTTT. This sequence encodes CASSLVGTSVADTQYF.

This clonotype was recorded a few times. The chain is built from TRBV5-1 and TRBJ2-3, with 10 bases fitting TRBD2. With V trimmed by 4 bases and J by 5 bases, 7 bases remained unmatched. The CDR3 sequence is 15 residues long. Germline loops: CDR1 SGHRS, CDR2 YFSETQ. This CDR3 reads CASSQEAGGLDTQYF. The CDR3 DNA follows: TGCGCCAGCAGCCAGGAAGCGGGAGGGCTAGATACGCAGTATTTT.

V is TRBV11-2 and J is TRBJ2-7, with 12 bases lining up with TRBD2. This CDR3 contains 15 residues. The germline V gene has CDR1 SGHAT and CDR2 FQNNGV. V shed 5 bases and J 0 bases; nucleotides not matched to a gene: 2. CDR3 amino acids: CASSGLAGLSYEQYF. CDR3 in DNA: TGTGCCAGCAGCGGACTAGCGGGACTCTCCTACGAGCAGTACTTC.

This clonotype was seen a few times. The V gene is TRBV27, the J gene TRBJ2-7; 7 bases agree with TRBD2. Looked up from germline, CDR1 is MNHEY and CDR2 is SMNVEV (reference sequence). Trimming cost V 5 bases and J 4 bases; bases outside gene matches: 8. The CDR3 consists of 14 residues. Here the CDR3 reads CASSHPGLTYEQYF. The CDR3 nucleotides read TGTGCCAGCAGTCACCCGGGACTAACATACGAGCAGTACTTC.

The V and J genes are TRBV20-1 and TRBJ2-3; D unresolved. The CDR3 length is 12 residues. CDR1 DFQATT and CDR2 SNEGSKA come from the germline V gene (reference sequence). The germline V and J ends were trimmed by 3 bases and 2 bases, with 6 bases remaining between them. The CDR3 DNA reads TGCAGTGCTAGGGCGGCCACAGATACGCAGTATTTT. Residues: CSARAATDTQYF.

CDR3 DNA: TGTGCCAGCAGCCCTTCCGAAGGCCTGGAGGGAGAGACCCAGTACTTC. Translation: CASSPSEGLEGETQYF. The chain carries TRBV12-3 or TRBV12-4 and TRBJ2-5; perhaps TRBD2 as D (6 bases). This CDR3 has 16 amino acids. Trimming cost V 6 bases and J 4 bases, with 21 bases left between them.

The rearrangement uses TRBV5-1 and TRBJ2-5; tentatively, D is TRBD2 (6 bases). This CDR3 region has 14 residues. Per germline, CDR1 SGHRS and CDR2 YFSETQ. Trimming shortened V by 2 bases and J by 4 bases, and 12 bases separated the two germline ends. The CDR3 loop is CASSFPDYRETQYF. The DNA of the CDR3 is TGCGCCAGCAGCTTCCCGGACTATCGAGAGACCCAGTACTTC.

In this sample, this clonotype turned up once. The genes are TRBV7-2 and TRBJ2-3, with TRBD1 as a possible D gene (6 bases). CDR3 length equals 17 residues. Germline assignment: CDR1 SGHTA and CDR2 FQGNSA. Trimming shortened V by 5 bases and J by 8 bases, and 26 bases separated the two germline ends. The CDR3 nucleotides are TGTGCCAGCAGCCCAACGAGGGGGAGCCGTTCACGAGGTACGCAGTATTTT. The encoded protein is CASSPTRGSRSRGTQYF.

The chain recombines TRBV29-1 with TRBJ2-7; perhaps TRBD1 as D (6 bases). The CDR3 consists of 14 residues. From germline, CDR1 is SQVTM and CDR2 ANQGSEA. V shed 5 bases and J shed 4 bases, with 18 bases lying between them. In nucleotides, the CDR3 is TGCAGCGTTCCCCGGACAGCCAACCCTTACGAGCAGTACTTC. This codes for CSVPRTANPYEQYF.

This clonotype occurred once. The chain joins TRBV4-1 to TRBJ2-5; 7 positions agree with TRBD2. Germline CDR1 reads MGHRA; CDR2 reads YSYEKL. The ends lost 0 bases at V and 1 base at J; junction bases unmatched: 11. The CDR3 extends over 18 amino acids. CDR3 DNA sequence: TGCGCCAGCAGCCAAGATCGGATCATTAGCGGGCCCCAAGAGACCCAGTACTTC. Translation: CASSQDRIISGPQETQYF.

This clonotype was detected a few times. This rearrangement joins TRBV6-5 to TRBJ1-2; 7 bases fit TRBD1. Germline V gene data show CDR1 as MNHEY and CDR2 as SVGAGI. With 4 bases clipped from V and 8 bases from J, the junction kept 7 bases outside the gene matches. This CDR3 is built from 13 residues. Written as DNA, the CDR3 is TGTGCCAGCAGTTTGACAGGGTTAAAGGGCTACACCTTC. Translated: CASSLTGLKGYTF.

This clonotype has at least ten counts. The genes are TRBV5-6 and TRBJ2-3, with 7 positions matching TRBD2. CDR1 is SGHDT and CDR2 is YYEEEE in the germline V gene. V was pared by 3 bases and J by 2 bases, with 3 bases of the junction left unmatched. The CDR3 totals 14 residues. This CDR3 reads CASSWEGPTDTQYF. The CDR3 DNA is TGTGCCAGCAGCTGGGAGGGTCCCACAGATACGCAGTATTTT.

This clonotype was found a few times. V and J are TRBV7-9 and TRBJ2-2; D perhaps matches TRBD1 (5 bases). Germline CDR1 SEHNR, CDR2 FQNEAQ (reference sequence). The CDR3 is 16 residues long. V lost 5 bases and J 6 bases, leaving 19 bases between the germline ends. This CDR3 is CASSPSVSWGPGELFF. The CDR3 DNA sequence: TGTGCCAGCAGCCCCTCGGTTAGCTGGGGCCCCGGGGAGCTGTTTTTT.

The V gene is TRBV7-9, the J gene TRBJ2-7; tentatively, D is TRBD1 (6 bases). The germline V gene encodes CDR1 SEHNR and CDR2 FQNEAQ (reference sequence). V gave up 4 bases and J gave up 6 bases, with 19 bases separating them. The CDR3 totals 15 residues. CDR3 sequence (DNA): TGTGCCAGCAGCTCCCTCGACGGGACATTCCTCGAGCAGTACTTC. Amino acids: CASSSLDGTFLEQYF.

DNA for the CDR3: TGTGCCAGCAGCTTATCGTTTGTGTCAGAGGGAGGGCGGGGGGAGACCCAGTACTTC. Translating gives CASSLSFVSEGGRGETQYF. The chain links TRBV7-2 to TRBJ2-5, with 7 bases aligning to TRBD2. Germline values: CDR1 SGHTA, CDR2 FQGNSA. The trim removed 2 bases at V and 5 bases at J, leaving 20 bases unmatched. The CDR3 is 19 amino acids.

This clonotype turned up a few times. The rearrangement joins TRBV12-3 or TRBV12-4 to TRBJ2-1; D not resolved. CDR3 length equals 15 residues. The V end was cut by 5 bases, the J end by 2 bases, with 13 bases between. In nucleotides, the CDR3 is TGTGCCAGCAGTCGGGCCGTACTTGCCTACAATGAGCAGTTCTTC. Translating gives CASSRAVLAYNEQFF.

This sequence joins TRBV5-1 and TRBJ2-5; TRBD2 might be the D (6 bases). The CDR3 extends over 15 amino acids. V lost 7 bases and J lost 5, with 21 bases in between. Germline CDR1 is SGHRS and CDR2 is YFSETQ. This CDR3 is CASGSGGTSWETQYF. CDR3 nucleotides: TGCGCCAGCGGGTCGGGCGGGACTTCGTGGGAGACCCAGTACTTC.